The sequence of this T cell receptor beta chain was determined in a study of blood T cell repertoires in COVID-19. Per the germline V gene, CDR1 is SGHVS and CDR2 is FQNEAQ. Trimming removed 5 bases at V and 4 bases at J, with 11 bases between. The CDR3 has 13 amino acids. Individuals drawn from around 24 US areas were about 18 to 95 years old. Methods used by the authors: Reference gene primer amplification gave nucleated cell count estimates. Method: immunoSEQ multiplex PCR; TCRdb's copy keeps in-frame clones and lacks some. The D gene and trimming were derived from the DNA, and the V and J assignments and clone size from that table. The sample gives fewer than 250,000 clones, 70% to 90% of which show up once; 3.5% to 4% is in the top ten. This clone showed up many times.

Sequencing was carried out using PBMCs or T cells enriched from blood (not recorded which). The gene calls are TRBV7-8 and TRBJ1-1; D perhaps matches TRBD1 (6 bases). The TCR sequence derives from a woman in her forties with acute COVID-19. CDR3 residues: CASSITGTTEAFF. The CDR3 DNA is TGTGCCAGCAGCATAACAGGGACCACTGAAGCTTTCTTT.